Presented here are 16 T cell receptor beta chains from one specimen sequenced in a study of Ad26.COV2.S vaccination and SARS-CoV-2 variants. Sequencing was performed with immunoSEQ multiplex PCR; in TCRdb, only in-frame clones are kept and a portion is missing. Counted here are approximately 350,000 clones, around 87% occurring once; the ten biggest clones make up around 3.6%. The treatment: some 20 received Ad26.COV2.S at low or high dose, single or two shots; about 5 received placebo; per-sample allocation not given. Sampling took place 63 days after the first vaccine or placebo injection. The sequencing used peripheral blood, collected in a trial of Ad26.COV2.S vaccine versus placebo. All receptors derive from a person between 18 and 60 years old who received the Ad26.COV2.S COVID-19 vaccine or a placebo.

This clone was observed a single time. The J gene is TRBJ1-1, the V gene TRBV6-5; no definite D call. In germline, CDR1 is MNHEY, CDR2 SVGAGI. The ends were cut back, 6 bases at V and 3 bases at J, with 11 bases in the middle. The CDR3 sequence is 13 residues long. As DNA, the CDR3 is TGTGCCAGCAGCCGCGCGACCCACACTGAAGCTTTCTTT. It encodes CASSRATHTEAFF.

V usage is TRBV28 and J usage is TRBJ1-2; a possible D gene is TRBD1 (6 bases). CDR1 and CDR2 from the germline V gene are MDHEN and SYDVKM. CDR3 length: 15 amino acids. The V end was cut by 4 bases, the J end by 6 bases, with 18 bases between. The CDR3, as DNA: TGTGCCAGCAGTTATACAGGGTACTACTTCGATGGCTACACCTTC. This codes for CASSYTGYYFDGYTF.

The gene calls are TRBV19 and TRBJ2-3, with D possibly being TRBD1 (8 bases). The germline V and J ends were trimmed by 4 bases and 7 bases, with 18 bases remaining between them. Germline loops: CDR1 LNHDA, CDR2 SQIVND (reference sequence). This CDR3 is built from 15 residues. Here the CDR3 DNA reads TGTGCCAGTAGTACCAACAGGGGGGGGATGAATACGCAGTATTTT. It yields the protein CASSTNRGGMNTQYF. Full variable domain (remainder filled in from reference TRBV19 and TRBJ2-3): DGGITQSPKYLFRKEGQNVTLSCEQNLNHDAMYWYRQDPGQGLRLIYYSQIVNDFQKGDIAEGYSVSREKKESFPLTVTSAQKNPTAFYLCASSTNRGGMNTQYFGPGTRLTVL.

This clone was recorded once. The gene calls are TRBV21-1 and TRBJ1-5; TRBD1, the table's D call, was not compared with the DNA. TRBV21-1 is tagged as a pseudogene. CDR3 size: 17 residues. The CDR3 region is CASTRIGPRVGNQPQHF. CDR3 sequence (DNA): TGTGCCAGCACCAGAATTGGCCCCAGGGTAGGTAATCAGCCCCAGCATTTT.

CDR3 residues: CATSRVNSNQPQHF. The CDR3 nucleotides are TGTGCCACCAGCAGAGTTAATAGCAATCAGCCCCAGCATTTT. The V and J genes are TRBV15 and TRBJ1-5; D gene uncertain. This CDR3 spans 14 amino acids. In germline, CDR1 is LNHNV, CDR2 YYDKDF (reference sequence). V lost 1 base to trimming and J lost 0 bases, with 4 bases between them. Full variable domain (outside the CDR3, taken from reference TRBV15 and TRBJ1-5): DAMVIQNPRYQVTQFGKPVTLSCSQTLNHNVMYWYQQKSSQAPKLLFHYYDKDFNNEADTPDNFQSRRPNTSFCFLDIRSPGLGDTAMYLCATSRVNSNQPQHFGDGTRLSIL.

The rearrangement links TRBV5-4 to TRBJ1-3; tentatively, D is TRBD1 (5 bases). Germline loops: CDR1 SGHNT, CDR2 YYREEE (reference sequence). V lost 4 bases and J lost 7, with 18 bases in between. The length of the CDR3 is 15 residues. CDR3 bases: TGTGCCAGCAGCCCTGACGGGACGGCCGGGAACACCATATATTTT. It encodes CASSPDGTAGNTIYF.

The chain carries TRBV9 and TRBJ2-2; the D is unclear. Per germline, CDR1 SGDLS and CDR2 YYNGEE. The CDR3 has 17 amino acids. Trimming stripped 2 bases from V and 1 base from J, with 15 bases between. CDR3 nucleotide sequence: TGTGCCAGCAGCGTCAGCCCCGTATCGGGGAACACCGGGGAGCTGTTTTTT. Translating it yields CASSVSPVSGNTGELFF.

DNA of the CDR3: TGTGCCAGCAGCACGGGACGGTCAGTGGACTCACCCCTCCACTTT. It translates to CASSTGRSVDSPLHF. The rearrangement joins TRBV13 to TRBJ1-6, with a weak D call TRBD1 (5 bases). Germline V CDR1 and CDR2: PRHDT, FYEKMQ (reference sequence). Trimming shortened V by 5 bases and J by 10 bases, and 18 bases separated the two germline ends. The CDR3 contains 15 residues.

This clone has only a few counts. The V gene is TRBV4-1, the J gene TRBJ1-2; 12 bases fit TRBD1. Germline V CDR1 and CDR2: MGHRA, YSYEKL. The CDR3 has 16 residues. The junction had 9 bases not matched to a gene; V was cut back by 6 bases and J by 4 bases. CDR3 region: CASRSGQGAVGYGYTF. The DNA of the CDR3 is TGCGCCAGCAGATCGGGACAGGGGGCTGTAGGCTATGGCTACACCTTC.

This clone was picked up a small number of times. The gene calls are TRBV4-1 and TRBJ1-5, with 10 bases aligning to TRBD1. The V and J ends lost 4 bases and 4 bases, in that order; junction bases with no gene match: 4. Germline CDR1 MGHRA, CDR2 YSYEKL. This CDR3 comprises 15 residues. CDR3 sequence (DNA): TGCGCCAGCAGCCTACAGGGACAGGGGAATCAGCCCCAGCATTTT. This sequence encodes CASSLQGQGNQPQHF.

This chain links TRBV11-2 with TRBJ1-2; D is perhaps TRBD1 (5 bases). The V and J ends lost 1 base and 0 bases respectively, with 9 bases between them. The CDR3 consists of 15 residues. Germline-derived CDR1 and CDR2 are SGHAT and FQNNGV. CDR3 loop: CASSLGGQANYGYTF. In DNA form, the CDR3 reads TGTGCCAGCAGCTTAGGTGGACAAGCTAACTATGGCTACACCTTC.

This clone has just one count. This sequence joins TRBV6-5 and TRBJ2-1; TRBD2 matches at 9 bases. The junction had 10 bases not matched to a gene; V was cut back by 6 bases and J by 7 bases. Germline values: CDR1 MNHEY, CDR2 SVGAGI. The CDR3 loop spans 15 amino acids. For the CDR3, the DNA is TGTGCCAGCAGCCCAGGACTAGCGACTAATAATGAGCAGTTCTTC. Amino acid sequence: CASSPGLATNNEQFF.

This clone has only one observation. The chain uses TRBV12-5 and TRBJ2-2, with D hard to call. V lost 7 bases, J lost 2 bases, and 8 bases lay in between. From germline, CDR1 is LGHNT and CDR2 FRNRAP. The CDR3 is 13 amino acids. Here the CDR3 reads CASAHSNTGELFF. The CDR3 DNA sequence: TGTGCTAGTGCCCATTCTAACACCGGGGAGCTGTTTTTT.

The chain employs TRBV5-8 and TRBJ2-2; TRBD1 aligns across 8 bases. The trim removed 3 bases at V and 0 bases at J, leaving 7 bases unmatched. Germline V gene lookup returns CDR1 SGHTS and CDR2 YDEGEE. This CDR3 is built from 17 residues. This chain's CDR3 is CASSYGTGQANTGELFF. The CDR3 DNA sequence: TGTGCCAGCAGCTATGGGACAGGACAAGCGAACACCGGGGAGCTGTTTTTT.

This clone was found a few times. The chain is built from TRBV5-3 and TRBJ1-3, with TRBD1 matching over 10 bases. TRBV5-3 has ORF status, its function being uncertain. V shed 4 bases, J shed 3 bases, and the junction held 10 bases outside the gene matches. The CDR3 loop spans 17 amino acids. The CDR3, as DNA: TGTGCCAGAAGCCTCCGGGACAGGGGAACTCTTGGAAACACCATATATTTT. Its translation: CARSLRDRGTLGNTIYF.

The V call is TRBV19, the J call TRBJ1-5, with 7 bases that match TRBD1. The CDR3 extends over 15 amino acids. The germline V gene encodes CDR1 LNHDA and CDR2 SQIVND (reference sequence). The V gene end was trimmed by 0 bases and the J gene end by 9 bases; junction bases not matched to a gene: 8. In DNA, the CDR3 is TGTGCCAGTAGTATAGAAAGACAGGGTGGAGGGCCCCAGCATTTT. Translating it yields CASSIERQGGGPQHF.